This is a list of T cell receptor beta chains from one sample in a study of control samples from healthy donors and cancer patients. Data came from immunoSEQ multiplex PCR; TCRdb stores just in-frame clones and leaves some out. The sample has under 15,000 clones; roughly 95% are singletons. Material: PBMCs. All receptors come from a man between 65 and 79 years old with head and neck cancer. Both conserved end residues are part of each CDR3. D genes are given only for firm matches. Size is omitted from some rows. Given values are once, few, many or a class for expanded clones.

D,J,V,size,DNA,CDR3
.,TRBJ1-1,TRBV12-3/TRBV12-4,.,TGTGCCAGCAAAGCATACACTGAAGCTTTCTTT,CASKAYTEAFF
.,TRBJ2-5,TRBV6-5,.,TGTGCCAGCGGAGAAAGTTTCGCGGAGACCCAGTACTTC,CASGESFAETQYF
.,TRBJ2-5,TRBV21-1,.,TGTGCCAGCAGCAAGGGACAGGAGTACGAGACCCAGTACTTC,CASSKGQEYETQYF
TRBD1,TRBJ2-5,TRBV2,.,TGTGCCAGCGTCGGGGGACAGGGGACGGAGACCCAGTACTTC,CASVGGQGTETQYF
.,TRBJ1-6,TRBV6-5,.,TGTGCCAGCAGTTACGCCCCGGGTGCCTATAATTCACCCCTCCACTTT,CASSYAPGAYNSPLHF
.,TRBJ2-3,TRBV2,.,TGTGCCAGCACAGGAAGTAGACTGAACACAGATACGCAGTATTTT,CASTGSRLNTDTQYF
.,TRBJ2-1,TRBV29-1,.,TGCAGCGTCCGGGACTTGTACAATGAGCAGTTCTTC,CSVRDLYNEQFF
.,TRBJ1-6,TRBV10-3,few,TGTGCCATCAGAAACTCCTATAATTCACCCCTCCACTTT,CAIRNSYNSPLHF
TRBD1,TRBJ2-3,TRBV12-3/TRBV12-4,.,TGTGCCAGCAGTTCAGGGGGCAGGACGCAGTATTTT,CASSSGGRTQYF
.,TRBJ1-1,TRBV10-1,.,TGCGCCAGCAGTGACCTAGGCGACCGGACTGAAGCTTTCTTT,CASSDLGDRTEAFF
TRBD2,TRBJ2-7,TRBV3-1/TRBV3-2,.,TGTGCCAGCAGCCTAGCGGGAGGATCCTACGAGCAGTACTTC,CASSLAGGSYEQYF
.,TRBJ2-3,TRBV6-5,.,TGTGCCAGCAGTTACTCGTATGGCGAGGGCACAGATACGCAGTATTTT,CASSYSYGEGTDTQYF